These 9 T cell receptor beta chains originate from one sample sequenced in a study of a mutant IDH1 vaccine in newly diagnosed glioma. The protocol was immunoSEQ multiplex PCR, while the TCRdb copy is restricted to in-frame clones and leaves out a portion. The data show roughly 71,000 clones, around 85% seen once. Time point in this sample: baseline, week 1 (first vaccination visit). Regarding treatment: pre-vaccination baseline after standard-of-care therapy. Sequencing used PBMCs, obtained from a glioma patient treated with radiotherapy, temozolomide or both. These receptors were collected from a man aged 25-40 years with glioma.

The chain links TRBV5-1 to TRBJ2-7; TRBD2 matches at 12 bases. The V gene end was trimmed by 2 bases and the J gene end by 6 bases; junction bases not matched to a gene: 6. The CDR3 consists of 15 residues. Germline V gene sequence: CDR1 SGHRS, CDR2 YFSETQ. The CDR3 sequence is CASSLTSGGPSEQYF. CDR3 nucleotide sequence: TGCGCCAGCAGCTTAACTAGCGGGGGGCCCAGCGAGCAGTACTTC.

The CDR3, as DNA: TGTGCCAGCAGCTCCCTCTTGATGACAGATGATCTTGCCTACACCTTC. This codes for CASSSLLMTDDLAYTF. The chain combines TRBV7-9 with TRBJ1-2; tentative D call: TRBD1 (5 bases). The length of the CDR3 is 16 residues. Looked up from germline, CDR1 is SEHNR and CDR2 is FQNEAQ (reference sequence). V shed 4 bases and J shed 10 bases, with 25 bases lying between them.

The chain links TRBV9 to TRBJ2-2; TRBD2 is a possible D gene (6 bases). V lost 6 bases and J 5 bases, leaving 20 bases between the germline ends. This CDR3 is 16 amino acids long. The germline CDR1 and CDR2 sequences are SGDLS and YYNGEE. The CDR3 reads CASNYPGSPETGELFF. DNA for the CDR3: TGTGCCAGCAACTACCCCGGGAGTCCCGAGACCGGGGAGCTGTTTTTT.

This clone was observed a single time. This chain links TRBV12-5 with TRBJ1-6; D remains unclear. The CDR3 spans 12 residues. Germline CDR1 is LGHNT and CDR2 is FRNRAP. Trimming removed 1 base from V and 9 bases from J, with 4 bases in between. DNA for the CDR3: TGTGCTAGTGGTTTGGACCCTTCACCCCTCCACTTT. Protein product: CASGLDPSPLHF. The full variable domain, rest sourced from reference TRBV12-5 and TRBJ1-6, is DARVTQTPRHKVTEMGQEVTMRCQPILGHNTVFWYRQTMMQGLELLAYFRNRAPLDDSGMPKDRFSAEMPDATLATLKIQPSEPRDSAVYFCASGLDPSPLHFGNGTRLTVT.

J is TRBJ1-5 and V is TRBV11-2; tentative D call: TRBD1 (5 bases). CDR3 length: 15 residues. The germline CDR1 and CDR2 sequences are SGHAT and FQNNGV. With 4 bases removed from V and 6 bases from J, the gap between germline ends came to 16 bases. In DNA, the CDR3 is TGTGCCAGCAGCTGGGGCCCAGGGTTGCTTCAGCCCCAGCATTTT. Translated: CASSWGPGLLQPQHF.

This sequence joins TRBV27 and TRBJ1-6; maybe TRBD1 (6 bases). This CDR3 is 17 amino acids long. Trimming cost V 0 bases and J 7 bases, with 16 bases left between them. Germline V gene data show CDR1 as MNHEY and CDR2 as SMNVEV (reference sequence). CDR3 nucleotides: TGTGCCAGCAGTTTATCGCGTTCTTTCAGGGGAAATTCACCCCTCCACTTT. Its protein product is CASSLSRSFRGNSPLHF.

The chain recombines TRBV10-3 with TRBJ2-7, with TRBD1 identical over 7 bases. Germline trimming cut 10 bases from V and 3 bases from J; bases unmatched to any gene: 6. The CDR3 totals 12 residues. The germline CDR1 and CDR2 sequences are ENHRY and SYGVKD. The DNA for the CDR3 is TGTGCCACCTCGGGACAGAACTACGAGCAGTACTTC. It encodes CATSGQNYEQYF.

This clone showed up just a few times. The genes are TRBV19 and TRBJ1-5, with no clear D. CDR1 LNHDA and CDR2 SQIVND come from the germline V gene (reference sequence). This CDR3 contains 15 residues. V gave up 1 base and J gave up 2 bases, with 9 bases separating them. The chain's CDR3 is CASSIVSVGNQPQHF. Here the CDR3 DNA reads TGTGCCAGTAGTATAGTATCAGTGGGCAATCAGCCCCAGCATTTT.

A remark on this clone: This specimen includes other DNA sequences encoding the same CDR3. The genes are TRBV18 and TRBJ1-1; D is possibly TRBD1 (5 bases). Between the trimmed V and J ends, which lost 3 bases and 4 bases, there was a span of 9 bases. The CDR3 has 13 residues. CDR1 is KGHSH and CDR2 is LQKENI in the germline V gene. The CDR3 region is CASSPQGGTEAFF. As DNA, the CDR3 is TGTGCCAGCTCACCCCAGGGTGGCACTGAAGCTTTCTTT.